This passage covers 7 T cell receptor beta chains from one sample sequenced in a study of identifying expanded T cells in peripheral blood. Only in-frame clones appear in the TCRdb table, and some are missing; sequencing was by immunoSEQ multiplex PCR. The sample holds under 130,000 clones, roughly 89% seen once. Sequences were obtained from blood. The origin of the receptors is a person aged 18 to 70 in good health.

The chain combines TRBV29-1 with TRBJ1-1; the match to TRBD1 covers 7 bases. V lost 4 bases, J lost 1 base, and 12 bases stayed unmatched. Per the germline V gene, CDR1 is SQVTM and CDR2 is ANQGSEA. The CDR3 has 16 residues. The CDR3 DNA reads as TGCAGCGTTGTTGGCTGGGAGGGGGCGCCGAACACTGAAGCTTTCTTT. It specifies CSVVGWEGAPNTEAFF.

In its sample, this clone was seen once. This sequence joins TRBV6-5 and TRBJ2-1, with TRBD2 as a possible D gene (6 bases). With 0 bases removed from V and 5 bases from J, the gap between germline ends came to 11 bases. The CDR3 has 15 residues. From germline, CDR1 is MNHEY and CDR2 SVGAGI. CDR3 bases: TGTGCCAGCAGTTACTCCGGTGGAGGGGACAATGAGCAGTTCTTC. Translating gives CASSYSGGGDNEQFF.

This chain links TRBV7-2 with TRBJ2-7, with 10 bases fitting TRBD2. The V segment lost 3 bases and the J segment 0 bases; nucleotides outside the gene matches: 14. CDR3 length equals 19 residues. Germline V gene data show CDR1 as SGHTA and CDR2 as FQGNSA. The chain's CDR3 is CASSFMGLAGDGSSYEQYF. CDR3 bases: TGTGCCAGCAGCTTCATGGGGCTAGCGGGGGATGGGAGCTCCTACGAGCAGTACTTC.

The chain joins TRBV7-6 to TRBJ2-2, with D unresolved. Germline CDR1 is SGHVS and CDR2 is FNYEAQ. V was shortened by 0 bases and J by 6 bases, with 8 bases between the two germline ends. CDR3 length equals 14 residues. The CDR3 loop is CASSLATAAGELFF. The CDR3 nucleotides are TGTGCCAGCAGCTTAGCTACGGCAGCCGGGGAGCTGTTTTTT.

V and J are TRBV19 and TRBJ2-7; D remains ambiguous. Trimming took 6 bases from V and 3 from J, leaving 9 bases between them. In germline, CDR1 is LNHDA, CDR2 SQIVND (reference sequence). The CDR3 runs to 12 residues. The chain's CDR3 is CASSPPLYEQYF. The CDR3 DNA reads TGTGCCAGTAGCCCCCCCCTCTACGAGCAGTACTTC.

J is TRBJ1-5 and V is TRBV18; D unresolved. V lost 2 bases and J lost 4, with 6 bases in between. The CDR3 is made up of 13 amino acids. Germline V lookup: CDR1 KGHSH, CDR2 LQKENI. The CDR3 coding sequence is TGTGCCAGCTCACCAGCGGTGAATCAGCCCCAGCATTTT. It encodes CASSPAVNQPQHF.

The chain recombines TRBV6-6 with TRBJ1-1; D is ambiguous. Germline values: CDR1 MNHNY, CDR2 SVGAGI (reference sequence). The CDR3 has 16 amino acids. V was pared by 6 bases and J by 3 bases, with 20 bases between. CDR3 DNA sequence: TGTGCCAGCAGCTTCACCCCGGGAGAGAGGGACACTGAAGCTTTCTTT. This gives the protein CASSFTPGERDTEAFF.